The 28 T cell receptor beta chains given below trace back to one sample, sequenced in a study of T cells in localized non-small cell lung cancer. Repertoires were generated with immunoSEQ multiplex PCR, while TCRdb's copy carries only in-frame clones and drops some. This table holds about 26,000 clones, 80% to 90% found once. Sequencing was performed on peripheral blood, taken before any cancer treatment. These receptors came from a female donor older than 55 with stage II squamous cell lung carcinoma.

The chain carries TRBV5-1 and TRBJ1-2, with 7 bases aligning to TRBD1. V dropped 6 bases and J dropped 2; count of bases not matched to a gene: 7. Germline loops: CDR1 SGHRS, CDR2 YFSETQ. This CDR3 contains 14 residues. The CDR3: CASTFPGQNYGYTF. The DNA for the CDR3 is TGCGCCAGCACCTTTCCGGGACAGAACTATGGCTACACCTTC.

This chain links TRBV19 with TRBJ1-2; D ambiguous. Germline assignment: CDR1 LNHDA and CDR2 SQIVND (reference sequence). The V gene lost 5 bases and the J gene lost 4 bases, with 17 bases spanning the gap. The CDR3 extends over 15 amino acids. DNA for the CDR3: TGTGCCAGTAGTTCCGCGGGAGACCCCTTCTATGGCTACACCTTC. This codes for CASSSAGDPFYGYTF.

The V call is TRBV19, the J call TRBJ1-6; no definite D call. There are 16 residues in the CDR3. V lost 3 bases and J 7 bases, leaving 16 bases between the germline ends. Germline CDR1 reads LNHDA; CDR2 reads SQIVND (reference sequence). The CDR3 nucleotides are TGTGCCAGTAGTATGAGGCACCTCGGGAGAAATTCACCCCTCCACTTT. Translation: CASSMRHLGRNSPLHF.

This clone appeared once. The CDR3 region has the DNA TGTGCCAGCAGCAAAGCGCTTTGCCAGGTAGAGAGCTCCTATAATTCACCCCTCCACTTT. Protein product: CASSKALCQVESSYNSPLHF. The chain carries TRBV21-1 and TRBJ1-6; the DNA was not compared with TRBD1, the D call given in the table. TRBV21-1 represents a pseudogene. CDR3 length equals 20 residues.

The chain has TRBV11-2 and TRBJ2-3; 9 bases are a match to TRBD2. Per germline, CDR1 SGHAT and CDR2 FQNNGV. With 5 bases clipped from V and 4 bases from J, the junction kept 4 bases outside the gene matches. The CDR3 runs to 14 residues. Written as DNA, the CDR3 is TGTGCCAGCAGCAAGGGACTAGCTCCAGATACGCAGTATTTT. It yields the protein CASSKGLAPDTQYF.

The rearrangement links TRBV4-3 to TRBJ1-6; D is unresolved. Deletions cut 3 bases from V and 6 bases from J, with 12 bases between. This CDR3 has 15 amino acids. In germline, CDR1 is LGHNA, CDR2 YSLEER. The CDR3 nucleotides are TGCGCCAGCAGCCATGGGCTTCAGGTTAATTCACCCCTCCACTTT. Protein product: CASSHGLQVNSPLHF.

This clone occurred a few times. J is TRBJ1-6 and V is TRBV6-1; 7 nucleotides match TRBD1. Germline V gene lookup returns CDR1 MNHNS and CDR2 SASEGT. This CDR3 comprises 15 residues. After removal of 6 bases from V and 7 bases from J, the junction contained 9 bases not matched to a gene. The CDR3 sequence: CASSRSGTENSPLHF. CDR3 nucleotides: TGTGCCAGCAGCCGATCCGGGACAGAGAATTCACCCCTCCACTTT.

The V and J genes are TRBV6-6 and TRBJ2-3; no clear D gene. Per the germline V gene, CDR1 is MNHNY and CDR2 is SVGAGI (reference sequence). This CDR3 is built from 14 residues. The V end was cut by 2 bases, the J end by 3 bases, with 9 bases between. CDR3 residues: CASSYREQTDTQYF. CDR3 nucleotides: TGTGCCAGCAGTTACAGGGAACAGACAGATACGCAGTATTTT.

The rearrangement uses TRBV5-1 and TRBJ2-5; TRBD1 matches at 7 bases. There are 14 residues in the CDR3. Germline values: CDR1 SGHRS, CDR2 YFSETQ. The ends lost 7 bases at V and 1 base at J; junction bases unmatched: 7. For the CDR3, the DNA is TGCGCCAGCGCGGCAGGGGGATTCCAAGAGACCCAGTACTTC. Translating it yields CASAAGGFQETQYF.

The gene calls are TRBV4-2 and TRBJ2-7; no reliable D call. This CDR3 is built from 14 residues. V gave up 3 bases and J gave up 2 bases, with 11 bases separating them. CDR1 and CDR2 (germline): LGHNA, YNFKEQ. The CDR3 region has the DNA TGTGCCAGCAGCCAGTCGGAAGGTCCCTACGAGCAGTACTTC. Its translation: CASSQSEGPYEQYF.

This chain uses TRBV28 with TRBJ2-7; no firm D call. The CDR3 loop spans 13 amino acids. CDR1 is MDHEN and CDR2 is SYDVKM in the germline V gene. Trimming removed 5 bases at V and 3 bases at J, with 11 bases between. The DNA for the CDR3 is TGTGCCAGCAGTCGGACGTCTATCTACGAGCAGTACTTC. The encoded protein is CASSRTSIYEQYF.

The chain couples TRBV5-4 to TRBJ2-4; maybe TRBD1 (6 bases). With 0 bases removed from V and 9 bases from J, the gap between germline ends came to 16 bases. This CDR3 spans 15 amino acids. Germline V gene sequence: CDR1 SGHNT, CDR2 YYREEE (reference sequence). CDR3 sequence: CASSLDYRDSSIQYF. The CDR3, as DNA: TGTGCCAGCAGCTTGGATTACAGGGATAGTAGCATTCAGTACTTC.

This chain connects TRBV7-2 to TRBJ1-4, with 8 bases matching TRBD1. J gave up 4 bases and V 5 bases, and 6 bases lay outside the gene matches. Per germline, CDR1 SGHTA and CDR2 FQGNSA. This CDR3 region has 15 residues. The CDR3 DNA reads as TGTGCCAGCAGCCCCCAACAGGGGGTTAATGAAAAACTGTTTTTT. This encodes CASSPQQGVNEKLFF.

V is TRBV2 and J is TRBJ2-3; D remains ambiguous. CDR1 SNHLY and CDR2 FYNNEI come from the germline V gene. Trimming removed 5 bases from V and 3 bases from J, with 9 bases in between. The CDR3 runs 13 residues. This CDR3 reads CASSQLPTDTQYF. DNA of the CDR3: TGTGCCAGCAGTCAACTTCCAACAGATACGCAGTATTTT.

The chain has TRBV6-1 and TRBJ2-2, with D tentatively TRBD2 (5 bases). The CDR3 has 18 residues. V lost 1 base, J lost 7 bases, and 22 bases lay in between. CDR1 is MNHNS and CDR2 is SASEGT in the germline V gene. For the CDR3, the DNA is TGTGCCAGCAGTGAAGTCCTTAGCGCCCAAGGCAATATCGGGGAGCTGTTTTTT. Translating it yields CASSEVLSAQGNIGELFF.

The chain employs TRBV5-1 and TRBJ1-2; no definite D call. Trimming shortened V by 4 bases and J by 4 bases, and 11 bases separated the two germline ends. The length of the CDR3 is 13 residues. Germline CDR1 reads SGHRS; CDR2 reads YFSETQ. CDR3 bases: TGCGCCAGCAGCCTGGAAACTTCCTATGGCTACACCTTC. Translated, it gives CASSLETSYGYTF.

The rearrangement links TRBV28 to TRBJ1-2; no clear D gene. Germline assignment: CDR1 MDHEN and CDR2 SYDVKM. The V end lost 2 bases, the J end lost 5 bases, and 6 bases lay between the germline ends. This CDR3 comprises 12 residues. The chain's CDR3 is CASSLMKYGYTF. The CDR3 bases are TGTGCCAGCAGTTTAATGAAGTATGGCTACACCTTC.

The chain uses TRBV27 and TRBJ1-6; 7 bases line up with TRBD1. V gave up 4 bases and J gave up 7 bases; unmatched junction bases: 19. This CDR3 region has 19 residues. The germline V gene has CDR1 MNHEY and CDR2 SMNVEV (reference sequence). DNA of the CDR3: TGTGCCAGCAGTTCTTATCTTCTCACCGGGACAGCTCTAAATTCACCCCTCCACTTT. This sequence encodes CASSSYLLTGTALNSPLHF.

This chain joins TRBV30 and TRBJ1-1, with TRBD1 matching 8 bases. This CDR3 region has 13 residues. J gave up 1 base and V 5 bases, and 3 bases lay outside the gene matches. CDR1 is GTSNPN and CDR2 is SVGIG in the germline V gene (reference sequence). The CDR3 nucleotides are TGTGCCTGGCAGGGGGCGGGGAACACTGAAGCTTTCTTT. It specifies CAWQGAGNTEAFF.

This clone was detected a few times. This CDR3 reads CASSGGGIGQPQHF. CDR3 DNA sequence: TGTGCCAGCAGCGGCGGGGGAATCGGGCAGCCCCAGCATTTT. The rearrangement uses TRBV7-9 and TRBJ1-5; weak D call: TRBD1 (5 bases). The length of the CDR3 is 14 residues. Germline V gives CDR1 SEHNR, CDR2 FQNEAQ (reference sequence). V lost 5 bases and J lost 7, with 15 bases in between.

The rearrangement uses TRBV6-6 and TRBJ2-5; D is possibly TRBD2 (5 bases). In germline, CDR1 is MNHNY, CDR2 SVGAGI (reference sequence). The length of the CDR3 is 14 residues. Between the trimmed V and J ends, which lost 0 bases and 4 bases, there was a span of 9 bases. The CDR3 protein is CASSYSKDSETQYF. DNA for the CDR3: TGTGCCAGCAGTTACTCGAAGGACTCAGAGACCCAGTACTTC.

The rearrangement links TRBV7-9 to TRBJ1-1, with D uncertain. Trimming left V 5 bases short and J 2 bases short, with 9 bases between. The CDR3 sequence is 13 residues long. Germline V lookup: CDR1 SEHNR, CDR2 FQNEAQ (reference sequence). CDR3 nucleotide sequence: TGTGCCAGCAGCCTACTATTTAACACTGAAGCTTTCTTT. It encodes CASSLLFNTEAFF. Full variable domain (outside the CDR3, taken from reference TRBV7-9 and TRBJ1-1): DTGVSQNPRHKITKRGQNVTFRCDPISEHNRLYWYRQTLGQGPEFLTYFQNEAQLEKSRLLSDRFSAERPKGSFSTLEIQRTEQGDSAMYLCASSLLFNTEAFFGQGTRLTVV.

CDR3 residues: CASSTGQGALTEAFF. In DNA, the CDR3 is TGTGCCAGCTCAACGGGACAGGGGGCTCTCACTGAAGCTTTCTTT. This sequence joins TRBV18 and TRBJ1-1; 12 positions match TRBD1. This CDR3 contains 15 residues. V shed 5 bases, J shed 4 bases, and the junction held 5 bases outside the gene matches. From germline, CDR1 is KGHSH and CDR2 LQKENI.

The chain joins TRBV28 to TRBJ1-6; 9 nucleotides agree with TRBD1. The CDR3 is 14 amino acids. V gave up 4 bases and J gave up 5 bases; unmatched junction bases: 0. Germline CDR1 MDHEN, CDR2 SYDVKM. The CDR3 loop is CASSWDRDNSPLHF. CDR3 nucleotides: TGTGCCAGCAGTTGGGACAGGGATAATTCACCCCTCCACTTT.

This chain uses TRBV30 with TRBJ2-3, with unresolved D. The germline CDR1 and CDR2 sequences are GTSNPN and SVGIG (reference sequence). Trimming removed 2 bases at V and 8 bases at J, with 14 bases between. CDR3 length: 13 amino acids. The CDR3 region is CAWSLERRPTQYF. Here the CDR3 DNA reads TGTGCCTGGAGTCTCGAGCGCCGGCCTACGCAGTATTTT.

The chain has TRBV29-1 and TRBJ2-3; 7 bases agree with TRBD2. Germline V lookup: CDR1 SQVTM, CDR2 ANQGSEA. V shed 0 bases, J shed 0 bases, and the junction held 6 bases outside the gene matches. The CDR3 has 16 amino acids. The CDR3 protein is CSVEDRVSGSTDTQYF. CDR3 coding DNA: TGCAGCGTTGAAGATCGAGTTAGCGGGAGCACAGATACGCAGTATTTT.

A single count supports this clone. The CDR3 DNA sequence: TGCGCCAGCAGTGAGACAACAGGACCAGATACGCAGTATTTT. Its translation: CASSETTGPDTQYF. V is TRBV10-2 and J is TRBJ2-3; D is perhaps TRBD1 (5 bases). CDR1 WSHSY and CDR2 SAAADI come from the germline V gene. V was clipped by 2 bases and J by 4 bases, with 10 bases between them. CDR3 size: 14 residues.

The V and J genes are TRBV2 and TRBJ1-5; perhaps TRBD1 as D (6 bases). V was trimmed by 4 bases and J by 6 bases, leaving 16 bases between them. The CDR3 is 15 residues long. Looked up from germline, CDR1 is SNHLY and CDR2 is FYNNEI. CDR3 sequence reads: CASSGGQGRGQPQHF. The CDR3 region has the DNA TGTGCCAGCAGTGGGGGCCAGGGGCGCGGTCAGCCCCAGCATTTT.